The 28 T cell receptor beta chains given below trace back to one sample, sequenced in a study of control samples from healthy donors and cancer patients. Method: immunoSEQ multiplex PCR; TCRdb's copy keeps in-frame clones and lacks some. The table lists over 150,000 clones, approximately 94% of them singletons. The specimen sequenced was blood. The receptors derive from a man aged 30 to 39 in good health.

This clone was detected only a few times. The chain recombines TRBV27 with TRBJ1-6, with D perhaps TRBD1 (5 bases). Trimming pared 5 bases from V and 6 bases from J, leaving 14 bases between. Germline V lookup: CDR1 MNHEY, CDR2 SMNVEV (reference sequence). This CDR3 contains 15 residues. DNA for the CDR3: TGTGCCAGCAGTCCCTTACGACAGTTTAATTCACCCCTCCACTTT. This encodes CASSPLRQFNSPLHF.

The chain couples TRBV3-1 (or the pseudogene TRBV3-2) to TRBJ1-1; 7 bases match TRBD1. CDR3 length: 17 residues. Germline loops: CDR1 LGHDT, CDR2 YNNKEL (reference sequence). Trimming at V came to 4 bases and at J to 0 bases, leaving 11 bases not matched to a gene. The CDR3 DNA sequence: TGTGCCAGCAGCCCGGGGGGAGGGGGCTTCATGAACACTGAAGCTTTCTTT. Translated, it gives CASSPGGGGFMNTEAFF.

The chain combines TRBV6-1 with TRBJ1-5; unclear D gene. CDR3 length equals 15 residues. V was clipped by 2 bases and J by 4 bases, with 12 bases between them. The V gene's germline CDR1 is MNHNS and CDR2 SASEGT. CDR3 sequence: CASSEPTLANQPQHF. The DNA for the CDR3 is TGTGCCAGCAGTGAACCGACTCTCGCGAATCAGCCCCAGCATTTT.

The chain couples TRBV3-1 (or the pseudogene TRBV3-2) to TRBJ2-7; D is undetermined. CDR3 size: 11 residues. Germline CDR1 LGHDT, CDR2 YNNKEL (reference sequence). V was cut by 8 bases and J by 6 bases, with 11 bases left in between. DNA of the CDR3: TGTGCCAGCGTACACAAGTCCGAGCAGTACTTC. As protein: CASVHKSEQYF.

The CDR3 coding sequence is TGTGCCTGGAGTACGTGGGCAGTGGGCCTCACAGATACGCAGTATTTT. Amino acids: CAWSTWAVGLTDTQYF. J is TRBJ2-3 and V is TRBV30; D not certain. V dropped 2 bases and J dropped 2 bases, with 17 bases sitting between them. The length of the CDR3 is 16 residues. Germline V gene sequence: CDR1 GTSNPN, CDR2 SVGIG (reference sequence). Drawing the rest from reference TRBV30 and TRBJ2-3, the complete variable domain is SQTIHQWPATLVQPVGSPLSLECTVEGTSNPNLYWYRQAAGRGLQLLFYSVGIGQISSEVPQNLSASRPQDRQFILSSKKLLLSDSGFYLCAWSTWAVGLTDTQYFGPGTRLTVL.

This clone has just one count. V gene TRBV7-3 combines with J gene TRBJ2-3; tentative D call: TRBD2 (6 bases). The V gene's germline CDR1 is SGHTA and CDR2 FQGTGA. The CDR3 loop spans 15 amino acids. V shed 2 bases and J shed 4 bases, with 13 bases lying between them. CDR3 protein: CASSLFAGKADTQYF. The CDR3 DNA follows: TGTGCCAGCAGCTTATTTGCGGGAAAGGCAGATACGCAGTATTTT.

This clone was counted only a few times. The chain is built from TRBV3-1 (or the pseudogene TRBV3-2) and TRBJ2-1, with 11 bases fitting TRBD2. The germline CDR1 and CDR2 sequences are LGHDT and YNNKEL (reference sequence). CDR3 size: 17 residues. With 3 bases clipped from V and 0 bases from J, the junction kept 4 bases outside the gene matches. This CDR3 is CASSQVLAGGSYNEQFF. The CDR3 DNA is TGTGCCAGCAGCCAGGTTCTAGCGGGAGGCTCCTACAATGAGCAGTTCTTC.

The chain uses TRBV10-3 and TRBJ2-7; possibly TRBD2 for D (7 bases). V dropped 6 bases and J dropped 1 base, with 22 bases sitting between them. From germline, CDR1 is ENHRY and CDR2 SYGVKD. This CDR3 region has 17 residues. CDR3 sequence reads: CAIRGGDGAGASYEQYF. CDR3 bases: TGTGCCATCAGAGGGGGGGATGGGGCAGGCGCGTCCTACGAGCAGTACTTC.

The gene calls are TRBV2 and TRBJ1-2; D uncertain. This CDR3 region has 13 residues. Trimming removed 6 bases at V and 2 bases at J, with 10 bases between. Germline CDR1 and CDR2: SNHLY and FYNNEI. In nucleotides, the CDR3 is TGTGCCAGCAGACCCGCTAAAAACTATGGCTACACCTTC. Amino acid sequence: CASRPAKNYGYTF.

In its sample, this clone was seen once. Here the CDR3 reads CASSSGGPEAFF. In nucleotides, the CDR3 is TGTGCCAGCAGCTCAGGGGGGCCTGAAGCTTTCTTT. This chain connects TRBV5-4 to TRBJ1-1; 7 bases map to TRBD1. CDR3 size: 12 residues. The V and J ends lost 3 bases and 6 bases, in that order; junction bases with no gene match: 2. Germline V gene sequence: CDR1 SGHNT, CDR2 YYREEE (reference sequence).

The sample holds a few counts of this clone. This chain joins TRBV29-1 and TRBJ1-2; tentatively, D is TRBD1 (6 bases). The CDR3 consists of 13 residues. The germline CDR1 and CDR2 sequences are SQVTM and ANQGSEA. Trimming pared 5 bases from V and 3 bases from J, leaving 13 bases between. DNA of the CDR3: TGCAGCGTTAGGACAGATACTTACTATGGCTACACCTTC. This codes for CSVRTDTYYGYTF.

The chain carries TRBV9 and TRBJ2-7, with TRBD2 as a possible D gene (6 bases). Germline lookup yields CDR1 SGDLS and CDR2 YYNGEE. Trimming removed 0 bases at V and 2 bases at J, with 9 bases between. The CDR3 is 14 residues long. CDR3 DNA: TGTGCCAGCAGCGTAGGAGCGGGCCCCTACGAGCAGTACTTC. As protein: CASSVGAGPYEQYF.

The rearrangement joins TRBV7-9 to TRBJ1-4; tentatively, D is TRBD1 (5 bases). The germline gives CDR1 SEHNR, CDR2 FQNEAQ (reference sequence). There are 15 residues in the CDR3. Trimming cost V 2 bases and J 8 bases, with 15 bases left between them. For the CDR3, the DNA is TGTGCCAGCAGCTTAAAGGGGAGAAGCGGGGAAAAACTGTTTTTT. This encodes CASSLKGRSGEKLFF. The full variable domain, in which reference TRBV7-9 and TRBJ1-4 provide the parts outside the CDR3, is DTGVSQNPRHKITKRGQNVTFRCDPISEHNRLYWYRQTLGQGPEFLTYFQNEAQLEKSRLLSDRFSAERPKGSFSTLEIQRTEQGDSAMYLCASSLKGRSGEKLFFGSGTQLSVL.

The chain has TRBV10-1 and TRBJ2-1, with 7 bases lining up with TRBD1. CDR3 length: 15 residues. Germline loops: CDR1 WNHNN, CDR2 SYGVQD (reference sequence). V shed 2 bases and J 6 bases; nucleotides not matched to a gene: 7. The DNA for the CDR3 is TGCGCCAGCAGTGAGAGGGGGCGCGAGGGCAATGAGCAGTTCTTC. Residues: CASSERGREGNEQFF.

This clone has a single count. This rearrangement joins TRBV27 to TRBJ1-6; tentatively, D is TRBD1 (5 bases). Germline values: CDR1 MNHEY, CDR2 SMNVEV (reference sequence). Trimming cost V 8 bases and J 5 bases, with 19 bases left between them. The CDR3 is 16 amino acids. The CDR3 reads CASSEGAGYNNSPLHF. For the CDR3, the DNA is TGTGCCAGCTCGGAGGGAGCAGGGTACAATAATTCACCCCTCCACTTT.

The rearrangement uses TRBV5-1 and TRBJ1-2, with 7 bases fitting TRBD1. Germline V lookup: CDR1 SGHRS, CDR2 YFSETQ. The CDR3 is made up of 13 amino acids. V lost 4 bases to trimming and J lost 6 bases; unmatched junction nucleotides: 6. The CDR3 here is CASSAFQGDGYTF. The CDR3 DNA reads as TGCGCCAGCAGCGCCTTTCAGGGGGATGGCTACACCTTC.

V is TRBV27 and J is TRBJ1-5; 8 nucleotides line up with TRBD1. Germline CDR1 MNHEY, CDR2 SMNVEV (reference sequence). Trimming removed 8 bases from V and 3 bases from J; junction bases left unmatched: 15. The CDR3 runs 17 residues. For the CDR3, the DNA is TGTGCCAGCGGATTACGGGCGGGACAGGTCATCAATCAGCCCCAGCATTTT. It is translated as CASGLRAGQVINQPQHF.

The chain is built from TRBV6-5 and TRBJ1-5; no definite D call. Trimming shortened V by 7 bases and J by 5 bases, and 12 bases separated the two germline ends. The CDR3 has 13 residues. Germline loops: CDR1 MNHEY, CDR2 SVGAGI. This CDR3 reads CASMLTLYQPQHF. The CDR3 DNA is TGTGCCAGCATGTTGACCTTATATCAGCCCCAGCATTTT.

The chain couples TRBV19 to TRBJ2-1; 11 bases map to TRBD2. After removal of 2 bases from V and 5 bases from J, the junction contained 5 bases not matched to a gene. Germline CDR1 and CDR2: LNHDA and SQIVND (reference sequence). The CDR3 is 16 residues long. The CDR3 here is CASSIIPGLADNEQFF. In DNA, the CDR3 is TGTGCCAGTAGTATAATACCGGGACTAGCGGACAATGAGCAGTTCTTC.

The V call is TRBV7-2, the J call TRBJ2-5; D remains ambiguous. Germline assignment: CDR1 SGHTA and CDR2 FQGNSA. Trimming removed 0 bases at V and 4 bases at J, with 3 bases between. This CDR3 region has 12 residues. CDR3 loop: CASSLARETQYF. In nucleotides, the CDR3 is TGTGCCAGCAGCTTAGCGCGAGAGACCCAGTACTTC.

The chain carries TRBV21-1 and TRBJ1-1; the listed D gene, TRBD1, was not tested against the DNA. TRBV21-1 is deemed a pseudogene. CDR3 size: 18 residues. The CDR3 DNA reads TGTGCCAGCAGCAACCTAGGGGCGAACGGCGAAAGGAACACTGAAGCTTTCTTT. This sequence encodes CASSNLGANGERNTEAFF.

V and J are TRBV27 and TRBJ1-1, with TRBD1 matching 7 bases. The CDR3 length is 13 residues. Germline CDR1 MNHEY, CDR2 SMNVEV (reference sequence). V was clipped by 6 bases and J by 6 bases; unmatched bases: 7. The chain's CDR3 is CASRPHDRAEAFF. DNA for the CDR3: TGTGCCAGCAGGCCACACGACAGGGCTGAAGCTTTCTTT.

CDR3 nucleotide sequence: TGTGCCAGCAGTTACGGGCAGGGGACAGAAGAGACCCAGTACTTC. It is translated as CASSYGQGTEETQYF. This sequence joins TRBV6-5 and TRBJ2-5; 7 bases map to TRBD1. CDR1 and CDR2 from the germline V gene are MNHEY and SVGAGI. The CDR3 extends over 15 amino acids. The V and J ends lost 2 bases and 3 bases, in that order; junction bases with no gene match: 6.

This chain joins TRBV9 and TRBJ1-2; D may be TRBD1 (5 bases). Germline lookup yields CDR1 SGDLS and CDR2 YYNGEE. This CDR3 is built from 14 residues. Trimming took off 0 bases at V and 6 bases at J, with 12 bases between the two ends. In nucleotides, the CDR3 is TGTGCCAGCAGCGTAGGCAGGGTGCAAGATGGCTACACCTTC. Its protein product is CASSVGRVQDGYTF.

CDR3 nucleotides: TGTGCCAGCAGTGAAAGGACAGTAGCTTTAAAACCACTAGCCAAAAACATTCAGTACTTC. It yields the protein CASSERTVALKPLAKNIQYF. The chain recombines TRBV6-1 with TRBJ2-4; the D gene is possibly TRBD1 (6 bases). V was pared by 2 bases and J by 0 bases, with 23 bases between. The CDR3 totals 20 residues. Germline V gene data show CDR1 as MNHNS and CDR2 as SASEGT.

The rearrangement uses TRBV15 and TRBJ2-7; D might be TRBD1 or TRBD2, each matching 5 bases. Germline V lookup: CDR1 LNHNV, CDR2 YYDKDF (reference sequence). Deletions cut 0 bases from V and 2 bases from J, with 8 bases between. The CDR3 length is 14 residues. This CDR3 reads CATSRDVGPYEQYF. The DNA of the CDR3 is TGTGCCACCAGCAGAGATGTGGGACCCTACGAGCAGTACTTC.

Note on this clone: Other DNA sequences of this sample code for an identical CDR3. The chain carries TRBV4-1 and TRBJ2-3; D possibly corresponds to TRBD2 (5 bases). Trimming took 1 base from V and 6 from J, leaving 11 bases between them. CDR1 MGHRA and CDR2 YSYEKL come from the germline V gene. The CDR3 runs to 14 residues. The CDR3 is CASSQGGSTDTQYF. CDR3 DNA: TGCGCCAGCAGCCAAGGTGGGAGTACGGATACGCAGTATTTT.

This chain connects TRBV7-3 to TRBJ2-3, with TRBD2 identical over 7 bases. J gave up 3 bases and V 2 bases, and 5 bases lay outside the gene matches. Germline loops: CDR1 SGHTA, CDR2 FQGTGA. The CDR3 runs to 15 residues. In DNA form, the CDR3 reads TGTGCCAGCAGCTTAGGCGCGGGAGAGACAGATACGCAGTATTTT. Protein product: CASSLGAGETDTQYF.